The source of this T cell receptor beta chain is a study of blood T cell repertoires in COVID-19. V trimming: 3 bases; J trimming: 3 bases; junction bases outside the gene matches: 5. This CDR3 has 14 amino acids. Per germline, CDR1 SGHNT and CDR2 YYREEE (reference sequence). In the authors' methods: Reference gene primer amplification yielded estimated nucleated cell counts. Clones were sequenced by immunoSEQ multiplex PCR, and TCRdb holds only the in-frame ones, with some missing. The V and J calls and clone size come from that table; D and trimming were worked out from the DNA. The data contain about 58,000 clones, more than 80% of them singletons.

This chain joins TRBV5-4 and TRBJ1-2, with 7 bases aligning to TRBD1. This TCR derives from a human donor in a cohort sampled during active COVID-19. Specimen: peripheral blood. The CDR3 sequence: CASSSRTGDYGYTF. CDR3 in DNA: TGTGCCAGCAGCTCGCGAACAGGGGACTATGGCTACACCTTC.